The entry below gives a single T cell receptor beta chain sequence along with its context. Its specificity is not known. The sample is drawn from a study of T cell responses to AZD1222 COVID-19 vaccine. The CDR3 covers 14 residues. With 2 bases removed from V and 5 bases from J, the gap between germline ends came to 13 bases. From germline, CDR1 is MGHDK and CDR2 SYGVNS. The study, taken as a whole, reports: The number of AZD1222 recipients seropositive at baseline was only 6 or 7. Sampling captured repertoires only after the peak T cell response.

Using immunoSEQ multiplex PCR, the repertoire was profiled, and TCRdb retains in-frame clones only, with some absent. The sample has about 200,000 clones; around 94% are singletons. J is TRBJ2-7 and V is TRBV25-1; D might be TRBD1 (6 bases). Sequencing used peripheral blood, obtained 28 days after the second dose of the MenACWY control vaccine. The source of this sequence is an adult who received the MenACWY meningococcal vaccine as a control. Here the CDR3 reads CASSEQTGRDEQYF. The CDR3 DNA follows: TGTGCCAGCAGTGAACAAACAGGGCGGGACGAGCAGTACTTC.